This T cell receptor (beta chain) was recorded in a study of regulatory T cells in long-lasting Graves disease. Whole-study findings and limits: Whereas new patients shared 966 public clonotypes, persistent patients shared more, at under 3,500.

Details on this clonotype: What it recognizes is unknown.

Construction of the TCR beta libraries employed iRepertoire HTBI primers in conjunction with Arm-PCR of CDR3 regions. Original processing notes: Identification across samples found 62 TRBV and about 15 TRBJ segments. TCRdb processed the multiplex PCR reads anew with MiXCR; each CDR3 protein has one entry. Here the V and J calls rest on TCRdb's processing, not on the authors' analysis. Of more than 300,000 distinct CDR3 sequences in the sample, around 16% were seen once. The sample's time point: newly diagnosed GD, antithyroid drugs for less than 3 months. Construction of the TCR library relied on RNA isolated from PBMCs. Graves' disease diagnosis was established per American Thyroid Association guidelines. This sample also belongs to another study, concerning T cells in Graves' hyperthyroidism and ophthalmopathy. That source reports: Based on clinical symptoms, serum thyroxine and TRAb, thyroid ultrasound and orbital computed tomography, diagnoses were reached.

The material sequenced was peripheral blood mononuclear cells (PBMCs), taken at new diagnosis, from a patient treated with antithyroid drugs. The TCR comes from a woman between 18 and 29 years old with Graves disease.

Here the CDR3 DNA reads TGCAGTGCCCCTAGCGGGGTAAATGAGCAGTTCTTC. This sequence encodes CSAPSGVNEQFF. The chain links TRBV20-1 to TRBJ2-1; TRBD2 matches at 9 bases. The germline gives CDR1 DFQATT, CDR2 SNEGSKA (reference sequence). With V trimmed by 6 bases and J by 7 bases, 4 bases remained unmatched. This CDR3 spans 12 amino acids.